What follows are 19 T cell receptor beta chains derived from one specimen sequenced in a study of cytomegalovirus exposure and HLA in healthy donors. PCR involved 60 Vbeta and 13 Jbeta primers. Libraries were prepared by immunoSEQ multiplex PCR; TCRdb keeps only in-frame clonotypes and omits some of them. The sample's table shows some 140,000 clones. The material sequenced was PBMCs. These receptors all stem from a woman in her forties in good health and CMV-seronegative.

The CDR3, as DNA: TGTGCCAGTAGTACACGACAGGGGGCAAGCACAGATACGCAGTATTTT. Protein product: CASSTRQGASTDTQYF. V is TRBV19 and J is TRBJ2-3; TRBD1 matches at 10 bases. Germline CDR1 LNHDA, CDR2 SQIVND (reference sequence). V was clipped by 4 bases and J by 0 bases; unmatched bases: 4. The CDR3 runs 16 residues.

V is TRBV11-3 and J is TRBJ2-2; 9 bases map to TRBD2. This CDR3 contains 15 residues. V was pared by 5 bases and J by 3 bases, with 4 bases of the junction left unmatched. Germline CDR1 and CDR2: SGHNT and YENEEA. This chain's CDR3 is CASSTASGDTGELFF. The CDR3 region has the DNA TGTGCCAGCAGCACGGCTAGCGGGGACACCGGGGAGCTGTTTTTT.

Written as DNA, the CDR3 is TGTGCCAGCAGTCCCTTCAGGGGGCGAGGCACTGAAGCTTTCTTT. Protein: CASSPFRGRGTEAFF. This rearrangement joins TRBV2 to TRBJ1-1, with 8 bases identical to TRBD1. CDR3 length: 15 amino acids. J gave up 4 bases and V 5 bases, and 9 bases lay outside the gene matches. Germline V gene sequence: CDR1 SNHLY, CDR2 FYNNEI.

The rearrangement joins TRBV28 to TRBJ1-2, with D hard to call. Germline V lookup: CDR1 MDHEN, CDR2 SYDVKM. The ends were cut back, 2 bases at V and 4 bases at J, with 11 bases in the middle. The CDR3 extends over 14 amino acids. CDR3 bases: TGTGCCAGCAGTTTAGTGTTCTCCTTCTATGGCTACACCTTC. This gives the protein CASSLVFSFYGYTF.

The chain employs TRBV10-1 and TRBJ1-5, with 7 bases lining up with TRBD1. The CDR3 is 13 residues long. Germline lookup yields CDR1 WNHNN and CDR2 SYGVQD (reference sequence). The junction had 8 bases not matched to a gene; V was cut back by 9 bases and J by 6 bases. In nucleotides, the CDR3 is TGCGCCAGAAGAGGGGGCTTGGGTCAGCCCCAGCATTTT. This codes for CARRGGLGQPQHF.

The chain is built from TRBV4-1 and TRBJ2-1, with 7 bases matching TRBD2. J lost 6 bases, V lost 2 bases, and 13 bases had no gene match. The CDR3 length is 17 residues. The germline CDR1 and CDR2 sequences are MGHRA and YSYEKL. The CDR3 here is CASSQPPGEAGINEQFF. The CDR3 DNA reads as TGCGCCAGCAGCCAACCCCCCGGAGAAGCGGGGATCAATGAGCAGTTCTTC.

The chain links TRBV5-1 to TRBJ1-4; 7 positions match TRBD1. The CDR3 sequence is 17 residues long. Germline assignment: CDR1 SGHRS and CDR2 YFSETQ. J gave up 8 bases and V 9 bases, and 22 bases lay outside the gene matches. The CDR3 region is CATSFGYRGPEGEKLFF. CDR3 sequence (DNA): TGCGCCACTAGCTTCGGTTACAGGGGCCCGGAGGGGGAAAAACTGTTTTTT.

The gene calls are TRBV29-1 and TRBJ2-3; D possibly corresponds to TRBD1 (5 bases). CDR3 length equals 14 residues. V gave up 7 bases and J gave up 0 bases, with 14 bases separating them. Germline assignment: CDR1 SQVTM and CDR2 ANQGSEA. The CDR3 coding sequence is TGCAGCGCCGCCACGGACACCAGCACAGATACGCAGTATTTT. It translates to CSAATDTSTDTQYF.

V is TRBV11-2 and J is TRBJ1-5; D is uncertain. V shed 0 bases and J shed 5 bases, with 11 bases lying between them. Germline lookup yields CDR1 SGHAT and CDR2 FQNNGV. The CDR3 is 15 amino acids. The chain's CDR3 is CASSLEMTGDQPQHF. CDR3 bases: TGTGCCAGCAGCTTAGAGATGACGGGTGATCAGCCCCAGCATTTT. Supplemented by reference TRBV11-2 and TRBJ1-5, the full variable domain reads EAGVAQSPRYKIIEKRQSVAFWCNPISGHATLYWYQQILGQGPKLLIQFQNNGVVDDSQLPKDRFSAERLKGVDSTLKIQPAKLEDSAVYLCASSLEMTGDQPQHFGDGTRLSIL.

CDR3 DNA sequence: TGTGCCAGCAGCTTAAACAGACAAGAGACCCAGTACTTC. It is translated as CASSLNRQETQYF. V is TRBV7-2 and J is TRBJ2-5; D is undetermined. CDR3 length: 13 amino acids. The V end was cut by 2 bases, the J end by 2 bases, with 6 bases between. Germline CDR1 is SGHTA and CDR2 is FQGNSA.

The chain has TRBV7-2 and TRBJ1-2; TRBD1 is a possible D gene (5 bases). Per germline, CDR1 SGHTA and CDR2 FQGNSA. The CDR3 has 14 residues. The V end was cut by 5 bases, the J end by 4 bases, with 14 bases between. The CDR3 region has the DNA TGTGCCAGCAGCAGAGGTGGCGGGGCCTATGGCTACACCTTC. The encoded protein is CASSRGGGAYGYTF.

The V gene is TRBV6-1, the J gene TRBJ2-3; D ambiguous. Per germline, CDR1 MNHNS and CDR2 SASEGT. This CDR3 contains 14 residues. Deletions cut 4 bases from V and 5 bases from J, with 13 bases between. DNA for the CDR3: TGTGCCAGCAGTGGAACAGTCTTGAGAGATACGCAGTATTTT. Its protein product is CASSGTVLRDTQYF.

The V call is TRBV5-6, the J call TRBJ1-2; D gene ambiguous. The germline V and J ends were trimmed by 3 bases and 6 bases, with 12 bases remaining between them. The germline V gene encodes CDR1 SGHDT and CDR2 YYEEEE. The CDR3 runs to 13 residues. CDR3 coding DNA: TGTGCCAGCAGCTCGGGTAGGCGAGATGGCTACACCTTC. Translated: CASSSGRRDGYTF.

The chain carries TRBV6-4 and TRBJ1-6, with 11 bases fitting TRBD1. CDR3 length: 14 residues. Germline lookup yields CDR1 MRHNA and CDR2 SNTAGT. The V and J ends lost 6 bases and 10 bases, in that order; junction bases with no gene match: 5. The CDR3 DNA is TGTGCCAGCAGCACCGGGACAGGGGGATCACCCCTCCACTTT. Translating it yields CASSTGTGGSPLHF.

The chain carries TRBV29-1 and TRBJ1-2; 11 nucleotides line up with TRBD1. The length of the CDR3 is 17 residues. CDR1 and CDR2 from the germline V gene are SQVTM and ANQGSEA. The J segment lost 2 bases and the V segment lost 5 bases, leaving 13 bases of the junction unmatched. CDR3 nucleotide sequence: TGCAGCGTTTGGCGCACGGACAGGGGGCGCGGAAACTATGGCTACACCTTC. This translates into CSVWRTDRGRGNYGYTF.

This rearrangement joins TRBV4-2 to TRBJ1-3, with TRBD1 matching over 7 bases. CDR1 is LGHNA, CDR2 YNFKEQ, per germline. V lost 4 bases, J lost 2 bases, and 8 bases stayed unmatched. This CDR3 spans 16 amino acids. The CDR3 reads CASSLSEGATGNTIYF. The CDR3 bases are TGTGCCAGCAGCCTCAGCGAGGGGGCGACTGGAAACACCATATATTTT.

The chain is built from TRBV6-5 and TRBJ1-2; D is perhaps TRBD1 (5 bases). CDR3 length equals 13 residues. Germline assignment: CDR1 MNHEY and CDR2 SVGAGI. The germline V and J ends were trimmed by 6 bases and 3 bases, with 11 bases remaining between them. The CDR3 DNA sequence: TGTGCCAGCAGGTTCGACAGATACTATGGCTACACCTTC. It is translated as CASRFDRYYGYTF.

The chain uses TRBV28 and TRBJ1-5; D unclear. The V end lost 7 bases, the J end lost 0 bases, and 16 bases lay between the germline ends. Germline assignment: CDR1 MDHEN and CDR2 SYDVKM. CDR3 length: 16 residues. As DNA, the CDR3 is TGTGCCAGCACCCGAGAAACAGTTTCTAGCAATCAGCCCCAGCATTTT. It translates to CASTRETVSSNQPQHF.

V is TRBV11-2 and J is TRBJ2-7; 7 bases agree with TRBD1. The V gene's germline CDR1 is SGHAT and CDR2 FQNNGV. Losses at the gene ends were 0 bases for V and 1 base for J; bases not matched to a gene: 9. The CDR3 contains 17 residues. This chain's CDR3 is CASSLDSGGSLSYEQYF. The CDR3 nucleotides are TGTGCCAGCAGCTTAGATTCAGGGGGAAGCTTATCCTACGAGCAGTACTTC.